The subject of this entry is one T cell receptor beta chain. The sample comes from a study of blood T cell repertoires in COVID-19. The table came from immunoSEQ multiplex PCR; TCRdb's copy has only in-frame clones and leaves some out. The sample includes some 250,000 clones, around 90% of them seen just once. V trimming: 4 bases; J trimming: 6 bases; junction bases outside the gene matches: 14. The CDR3 totals 16 residues. Germline CDR1 LGHNA, CDR2 YNFKEQ. Specimen: PBMCs or T cells enriched from blood (not recorded which). The receptor comes from a human donor in a cohort exposed to, infected with or recovered from COVID-19 (not recorded which). The donor label of this sample is uncertain. The chain is built from TRBV4-2 and TRBJ2-5; the match to TRBD1 covers 7 bases. The CDR3 nucleotides read TGTGCCAGCAGCCCTCGTGACAGGGCTCCGGTGAAGACCCAGTACTTC. Protein sequence: CASSPRDRAPVKTQYF.